One and the same sample provided the 24 T cell receptor beta chains below, sequenced in a study of blood T cell repertoires in COVID-19. Assay used: immunoSEQ multiplex PCR; TCRdb lists only in-frame clones, some missing. The table records under 250,000 clones, approximately 90% of them present only once. The sample was PBMCs or T cells enriched from blood (not recorded which). The receptors were sampled from a woman younger than 45 with acute COVID-19.

This chain uses TRBV6-5 with TRBJ1-6; no clear D gene. The CDR3 totals 15 residues. The ends were cut back, 5 bases at V and 9 bases at J, with 17 bases in the middle. The germline CDR1 and CDR2 sequences are MNHEY and SVGAGI. The CDR3 DNA follows: TGTGCCAGCAGTCGCCAGAATGAGTCGGGTTCACCCCTCCACTTT. As protein: CASSRQNESGSPLHF.

The chain joins TRBV21-1 to TRBJ1-1; TRBD1 is the table's D call and was not checked against the DNA. TRBV21-1 is a pseudogene segment. The CDR3 has 15 residues. Written as DNA, the CDR3 is TGTGCCAGCAACAGGACAGGGAAAATGAACACTGAAGCTTTCTTT. Amino acids: CASNRTGKMNTEAFF.

The chain employs TRBV5-4 and TRBJ1-4; possible D gene TRBD1, 5 bases. CDR3 length: 13 amino acids. With 5 bases removed from V and 8 bases from J, the gap between germline ends came to 13 bases. Germline CDR1 reads SGHNT; CDR2 reads YYREEE (reference sequence). DNA of the CDR3: TGTGCCAGCAGACCCGACAGCAGCGAAAAACTGTTTTTT. Its translation is CASRPDSSEKLFF.

The chain combines TRBV6-4 with TRBJ1-1; a weak D match, TRBD1 (5 bases). Trimming left V 4 bases short and J 1 base short, with 7 bases between. This CDR3 has 13 amino acids. Germline CDR1 MRHNA, CDR2 SNTAGT. CDR3 nucleotides: TGTGCCAGCAGTGCGGGGGAGAACACTGAAGCTTTCTTT. Its translation: CASSAGENTEAFF.

V gene TRBV7-6 combines with J gene TRBJ2-2, with a tentative D call TRBD2 (5 bases). Per germline, CDR1 SGHVS and CDR2 FNYEAQ. The V gene lost 4 bases and the J gene lost 6 bases, with 18 bases spanning the gap. The CDR3 contains 16 residues. In DNA form, the CDR3 reads TGTGCCAGCAGCTACGGAGCGCTAGGGCGGGCCGGGGAGCTGTTTTTT. Translated, it gives CASSYGALGRAGELFF.

The CDR3 protein is CASSNPDRWNQPQHF. DNA for the CDR3: TGTGCCAGTAGTAACCCGGACAGGTGGAATCAGCCCCAGCATTTT. The chain uses TRBV19 and TRBJ1-5, with TRBD1 matching 7 bases. Trimming cost V 4 bases and J 4 bases; bases outside gene matches: 7. This CDR3 is built from 15 residues. Germline V gives CDR1 LNHDA, CDR2 SQIVND (reference sequence).

V gene TRBV10-2 combines with J gene TRBJ2-1; D is possibly TRBD2 (7 bases). Trimming took 8 bases from V and 5 from J, leaving 19 bases between them. Per germline, CDR1 WSHSY and CDR2 SAAADI. CDR3 length equals 15 residues. CDR3 sequence reads: CASRLPGGPNNEQFF. The CDR3 bases are TGCGCCAGCCGACTTCCGGGGGGCCCTAACAATGAGCAGTTCTTC.

The genes are TRBV18 and TRBJ1-3; D not resolved. Between the trimmed V and J ends, which lost 5 bases and 2 bases, there was a span of 13 bases. The CDR3 runs 15 residues. Germline-derived CDR1 and CDR2 are KGHSH and LQKENI. CDR3 amino acids: CASSKQQETGNTIYF. CDR3 bases: TGTGCCAGCTCAAAACAGCAAGAGACTGGAAACACCATATATTTT.

This CDR3 reads CAWINGQGLNYGYTF. The CDR3 nucleotides are TGTGCCTGGATCAATGGACAGGGACTTAACTATGGCTACACCTTC. The chain joins TRBV30 to TRBJ1-2, with TRBD1 matching 8 bases. This CDR3 is 15 amino acids long. Unmatched junction bases numbered 8, after V lost 4 bases and J lost 1 base. The V gene's germline CDR1 is GTSNPN and CDR2 SVGIG (reference sequence).

This clone was recorded once. The V and J genes are TRBV11-2 and TRBJ2-1; D is possibly TRBD2 (6 bases). This CDR3 spans 15 amino acids. Germline values: CDR1 SGHAT, CDR2 FQNNGV. Between the trimmed V and J ends, which lost 2 bases and 2 bases, there was a span of 10 bases. The CDR3 coding sequence is TGTGCCAGCAGCTTAAAAACGGGGGCCTACAATGAGCAGTTCTTC. Translating it yields CASSLKTGAYNEQFF.

In its sample, this clone was seen a few times. The J gene is TRBJ1-2, the V gene TRBV7-9, with D tentatively TRBD1 (5 bases). Germline V CDR1 and CDR2: SEHNR, FQNEAQ (reference sequence). V lost 5 bases to trimming and J lost 8 bases, with 15 bases between them. The CDR3 has 13 amino acids. CDR3 sequence: CASSRRQNEGYTF. The DNA for the CDR3 is TGTGCCAGCAGCCGCCGACAGAATGAGGGCTACACCTTC.

The CDR3 DNA is TGTGCCAGTATGGGACAGGGGAACACTGAAGCTTTCTTT. Translated, it gives CASMGQGNTEAFF. The chain employs TRBV19 and TRBJ1-1, with TRBD1 matching 9 bases. This CDR3 comprises 13 residues. Germline CDR1 reads LNHDA; CDR2 reads SQIVND (reference sequence). V was clipped by 7 bases and J by 1 base; unmatched bases: 1.

The chain recombines TRBV5-5 with TRBJ1-1, with D possibly matching TRBD1 (5 bases). Trimming stripped 1 base from V and 4 bases from J, with 8 bases between. Germline CDR1 reads SGHKS; CDR2 reads YYEKEE (reference sequence). The CDR3 loop spans 13 amino acids. CDR3 sequence: CASSLRTLTEAFF. The CDR3 DNA reads as TGTGCCAGCAGCTTGAGGACACTCACTGAAGCTTTCTTT.

This rearrangement joins TRBV3-1 (or the pseudogene TRBV3-2) to TRBJ2-7, with a tentative D call TRBD2 (6 bases). The germline V gene has CDR1 LGHDT and CDR2 YNNKEL (reference sequence). Trimming stripped 4 bases from V and 3 bases from J, with 13 bases between. The CDR3 extends over 14 amino acids. CDR3 in DNA: TGTGCCAGCAGCCCCGTTGGAGGGATCTACGAGCAGTACTTC. This encodes CASSPVGGIYEQYF.

The chain employs TRBV12-3 or TRBV12-4 and TRBJ1-2; possibly TRBD1 for D (5 bases). This CDR3 has 13 residues. The germline V and J ends were trimmed by 6 bases and 2 bases, with 10 bases remaining between them. CDR3 loop: CASRMDINYGYTF. The CDR3 bases are TGTGCCAGCAGGATGGACATAAACTATGGCTACACCTTC.

The chain recombines TRBV5-4 with TRBJ2-3; maybe TRBD1 (8 bases). Looked up from germline, CDR1 is SGHNT and CDR2 is YYREEE (reference sequence). Trimming shortened V by 4 bases and J by 6 bases, and 21 bases separated the two germline ends. The CDR3 is made up of 16 amino acids. CDR3 amino acids: CASSADREGDKDTQYF. CDR3 in DNA: TGTGCCAGCAGCGCGGACAGGGAGGGTGACAAGGATACGCAGTATTTT.

The chain is built from TRBV3-1 (or the pseudogene TRBV3-2) and TRBJ1-2, with 10 nucleotides matching TRBD1. The CDR3 covers 16 residues. The J segment lost 8 bases and the V segment lost 4 bases, leaving 13 bases of the junction unmatched. CDR1 LGHDT and CDR2 YNNKEL come from the germline V gene (reference sequence). CDR3 bases: TGTGCCAGCAGCCCGCGGACAGGGGGGAAATCGAGGGGCTACACCTTC. Translated, it gives CASSPRTGGKSRGYTF.

V is TRBV11-2 and J is TRBJ1-1; a possible D gene is TRBD1 (5 bases). CDR3 length: 15 amino acids. V was cut by 0 bases and J by 3 bases, with 11 bases left in between. Germline V gene lookup returns CDR1 SGHAT and CDR2 FQNNGV. This CDR3 is CASSLDVGGDTEAFF. Here the CDR3 DNA reads TGTGCCAGCAGCTTAGATGTTGGGGGGGACACTGAAGCTTTCTTT.

This sequence joins TRBV2 and TRBJ2-5; 7 bases are shared with TRBD2. In germline, CDR1 is SNHLY, CDR2 FYNNEI. The junction had 7 bases not matched to a gene; V was cut back by 8 bases and J by 4 bases. The CDR3 has 13 residues. This CDR3 is CASLNPGGETQYF. The CDR3 coding sequence is TGTGCCAGCTTGAACCCGGGGGGAGAGACCCAGTACTTC.

CDR3 nucleotides: TGCGCCAGCAGTGAGCAGGCATCCTATGGCTACACCTTC. It is translated as CASSEQASYGYTF. This chain connects TRBV10-2 to TRBJ1-2; D is uncertain. Germline V CDR1 and CDR2: WSHSY, SAAADI. The V end was cut by 2 bases, the J end by 4 bases, with 8 bases between. The CDR3 length is 13 residues.

The chain recombines TRBV7-9 with TRBJ1-1, with no clear D. In germline, CDR1 is SEHNR, CDR2 FQNEAQ (reference sequence). V was pared by 4 bases and J by 4 bases, with 13 bases between. CDR3 length equals 14 residues. The CDR3 is CASSYPPSVTEAFF. For the CDR3, the DNA is TGTGCCAGCAGCTATCCCCCTTCTGTCACTGAAGCTTTCTTT.

The V call is TRBV29-1, the J call TRBJ1-1; 9 bases match TRBD1. The CDR3 loop spans 13 amino acids. Germline lookup yields CDR1 SQVTM and CDR2 ANQGSEA. The V gene end was trimmed by 5 bases and the J gene end by 6 bases; junction bases not matched to a gene: 7. DNA for the CDR3: TGCAGCGTTCAACAGGGGGCAGAAGCTGAAGCTTTCTTT. Its translation: CSVQQGAEAEAFF.

The chain carries TRBV10-2 and TRBJ1-5, with 7 positions matching TRBD1. Germline loops: CDR1 WSHSY, CDR2 SAAADI. CDR3 size: 14 residues. Unmatched junction bases numbered 5, after V lost 3 bases and J lost 6 bases. The DNA for the CDR3 is TGCGCCAGCAGTGACAGGGGGGAGGTTCAGCCCCAGCATTTT. The encoded protein is CASSDRGEVQPQHF.

The chain carries TRBV5-4 and TRBJ2-7; no clear D gene. Trimming stripped 0 bases from V and 0 bases from J, with 4 bases between. The CDR3 has 13 residues. Germline assignment: CDR1 SGHNT and CDR2 YYREEE (reference sequence). The CDR3 loop is CASSLAGSYEQYF. CDR3 nucleotide sequence: TGTGCCAGCAGCTTGGCCGGCTCCTACGAGCAGTACTTC.